This paragraph covers one TCR beta chain sequence. Using immunoSEQ multiplex PCR, the repertoire was profiled, and TCRdb retains in-frame clones only, with some absent. The sample includes tens of thousands of clones, about 88% of them seen just once. The sample originates from a study of T cell changes during pregnancy in multiple sclerosis. V dropped 2 bases and J dropped 4 bases, with 14 bases sitting between them. The CDR3 consists of 15 residues. The germline CDR1 and CDR2 sequences are SEHNR and FQNEAQ (reference sequence). Source: CD8+ T cells from peripheral blood mononuclear cells, taken in the second trimester of pregnancy. The clonotype comes from a female donor with multiple sclerosis, enrolled in a pregnancy study. The rearrangement links TRBV7-9 to TRBJ2-5, with D possibly matching TRBD1 (6 bases). Here the CDR3 reads CASSLPVQGRETQYF. The CDR3 region has the DNA TGTGCCAGCAGCTTACCCGTACAGGGTCGAGAGACCCAGTACTTC.